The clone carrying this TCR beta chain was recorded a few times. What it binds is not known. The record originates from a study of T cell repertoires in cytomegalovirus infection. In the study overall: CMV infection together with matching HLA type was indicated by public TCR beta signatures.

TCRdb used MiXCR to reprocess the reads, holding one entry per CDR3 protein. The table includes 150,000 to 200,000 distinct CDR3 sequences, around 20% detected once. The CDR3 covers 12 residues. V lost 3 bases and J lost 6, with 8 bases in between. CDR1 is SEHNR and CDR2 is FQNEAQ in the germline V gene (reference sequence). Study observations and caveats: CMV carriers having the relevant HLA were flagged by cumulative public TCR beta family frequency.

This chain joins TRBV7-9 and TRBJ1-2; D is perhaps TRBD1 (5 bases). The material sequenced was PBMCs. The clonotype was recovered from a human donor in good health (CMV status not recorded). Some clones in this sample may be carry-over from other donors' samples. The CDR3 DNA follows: TGTGCCAGCAGCTTTAGAGGGGATGGCTACACCTTC. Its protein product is CASSFRGDGYTF.